This T cell receptor (beta chain) was recorded in a study of T cells in localized non-small cell lung cancer. General observations from the study: With higher T cell density in blood came longer overall survival. Within adjacent lung there appeared a median approximately 58 of the top 100 tumor clones. Uninvolved adjacent lung showed the highest T cell clonality, exceeding tumor.

Notes on this clone: Its antigen remains unidentified.

It was adjacent lung free of atypia that was taken, at least 2 cm from the tumor margin. CDR1 is MDHEN, CDR2 SYDVKM, per germline. The CDR3 is made up of 16 amino acids. Trimming left V 5 bases short and J 5 bases short, with 21 bases between. TCRdb's table, derived via immunoSEQ multiplex PCR, lists solely in-frame clones and lacks some. The profile covers more than 2,000 clones, with about a fifth appearing a single time and approximately 10% taken by the ten largest. V usage is TRBV28 and J usage is TRBJ2-5; D is uncertain. This specimen was normal lung tissue next to the tumor, taken before any cancer treatment. This TCR was sampled from a man aged 35 to 69 with stage I squamous cell lung carcinoma. CDR3 loop: CASSPRDVISLETQYF. DNA of the CDR3: TGTGCCAGCAGTCCCCGTGACGTGATTAGTTTGGAGACCCAGTACTTC.